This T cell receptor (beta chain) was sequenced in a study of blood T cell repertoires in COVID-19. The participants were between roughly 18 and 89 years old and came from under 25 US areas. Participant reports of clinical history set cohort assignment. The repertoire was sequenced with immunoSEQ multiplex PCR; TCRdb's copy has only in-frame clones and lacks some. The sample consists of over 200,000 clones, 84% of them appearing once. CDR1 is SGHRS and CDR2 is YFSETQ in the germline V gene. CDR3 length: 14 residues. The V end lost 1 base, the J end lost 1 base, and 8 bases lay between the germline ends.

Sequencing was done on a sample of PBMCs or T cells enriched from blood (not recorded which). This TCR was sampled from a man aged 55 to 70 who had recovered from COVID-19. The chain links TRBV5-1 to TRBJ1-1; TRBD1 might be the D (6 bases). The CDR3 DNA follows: TGCGCCAGCAGCTTGACAGGGACGAACACTGAAGCTTTCTTT. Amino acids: CASSLTGTNTEAFF.